This T cell receptor beta chain was identified in a study of OX40 agonist ivuxolimab in advanced cancers. The study in broad terms: Ivuxolimab, which targeted the costimulatory receptor OX40 (CD134), was an agonistic, fully human IgG2 monoclonal antibody. Intravenous ivuxolimab was administered to patients every 2 weeks at six dose levels: 0.01, 0.1, 0.3, 1.5, 3 and 10 mg/kg. Among the 50 to 55 dose-escalation patients, 19 had hepatocellular carcinoma, roughly 15 melanoma, 9 renal cell carcinoma and 9 head and neck cancer. In the dose-escalation cohort, 65% to 85% of patients were male, and the mean age was roughly 60 years with a range of roughly 20 to 79. Prior anti-PD-1, anti-PD-L1 or anti-CTLA-4 therapy was permitted, and checkpoint inhibitors had been received by about 37% of dose-escalation patients. Partial responses occurred in three dose-escalation patients: two with cutaneous melanoma and one with hepatocellular carcinoma. Peripheral TCRbeta sequencing aimed to test whether ivuxolimab altered TCR sequence diversity and caused clonal T-cell expansion. The paper reports the monotherapy dose-escalation portion (N of about 50 patients) of the phase I ivuxolimab trial.

Genomic DNA was isolated from the sorted cells so that the TCRbeta CDR3 region could be sequenced. The immunoSEQ Assay was used for sequencing of TCRbeta CDR3 regions. Entries here come from immuneACCESS through TCRdb and include only in-frame sequences with V and J called. Some clones fail to appear in such tables; in the studies checked, an unresolved V gene covers under half of the shortfall, and the cause of the remainder is unknown. The sample table holds some 110,000 clones, of which less than 95% were seen once. The top ten hold around 0.47% of the sample. General conclusions and limits of the study: Low levels of normalized T-cell clonal expansion were also shown by some nonresponding patients. After ivuxolimab, CD8+ T cells had more expanded clones than CD4+ T cells on average. Which antigens the clonally expanded peripheral T cells were specific for was not determined. Clonal expansion of both CD4+ and CD8+ blood T cells was observed from baseline to week 6 at doses 0.1 to 3.0 mg/kg. In the 0.1-3.0 mg/kg groups, partial responders had among the lowest normalized peripheral clonal expansion, particularly in CD8+ T cells.

The trial excluded patients who had a history of autoimmune disease or were on systemic immunosuppression. Peripheral blood for TCR sequencing was collected from all dose cohorts at baseline, on cycle 4 day 1, and on cycle 7 day 1. The samples were taken from a phase I, first-in-human, multicenter, open-label dose-escalation trial of ivuxolimab. Adults with locally advanced or metastatic head and neck squamous cell, hepatocellular, melanoma or renal cell carcinoma were enrolled in the trial. Before TCR sequencing, CD4+ T cells and CD8+ T cells from peripheral blood were sorted into separate populations. The V and J ends are trimmed by 4 bases and 8 bases, leaving 11 bases between them. CDR1 and CDR2 (SGHVS, FQNEAQ) derive from the germline V gene. There are 13 amino acids in the CDR3, from cysteine to phenylalanine inclusive. The only DNA kept is the CDR3, 39 bases in frame from the first base. In the case of this clone: The specificity of this receptor is unknown. No much larger clone is present one base from it, and per-base qualities are unavailable.

The TCR originated in an adult with an advanced solid tumor such as melanoma, head and neck, liver or kidney cancer. The material was CD4+ or CD8+ T cells sorted from blood, obtained in a trial of the OX40 agonist ivuxolimab. The chain was built from TRBV7-8 and TRBJ1-4; the D gene lacks a confident call. The DNA sequence is given as TGTGCCAGCAGCTCGCCTACAAGGGAAAAACTGTTTTTT. Its protein reads: CASSSPTREKLFF. With the rest looked up from the reference TRBV7-8 and TRBJ1-4 genes rather than sequenced, the full variable domain is GAGVSQSPRYKVAKRGQDVALRCDPISGHVSLFWYQQALGQGPEFLTYFQNEAQLDKSGLPSDRFFAERPEGSVSTLKIQRTQQEDSAVYLCASSSPTREKLFFGSGTQLSVL.